A single sample gave rise to the 32 T cell receptor beta chains below, sequenced in a study of blood T cell repertoires in COVID-19. Measured with immunoSEQ multiplex PCR; TCRdb has only the in-frame clones, and not every one. The sample has around 250,000 clones, 80% to 90% seen once. Sequencing was done on a sample of peripheral blood. The receptor source for this set is a man older than 75 with acute or convalescent COVID-19.

This sequence joins TRBV19 and TRBJ1-6, with D hard to call. The CDR3 covers 13 residues. V lost 3 bases and J 15 bases, leaving 15 bases between the germline ends. Germline V lookup: CDR1 LNHDA, CDR2 SQIVND (reference sequence). In DNA, the CDR3 is TGTGCCAGTAGTATCAGGTTGCCCCTCGACCTCCACTTT. Its protein is CASSIRLPLDLHF.

The rearrangement joins TRBV28 to TRBJ1-2, with a weak D call TRBD1 (5 bases). From germline, CDR1 is MDHEN and CDR2 SYDVKM. Trimming removed 6 bases at V and 3 bases at J, with 17 bases between. CDR3 length: 15 residues. For the CDR3, the DNA is TGTGCCAGCAGGTCATTCCGGGACTGGTACTATGGCTACACCTTC. Translation: CASRSFRDWYYGYTF.

The rearrangement uses TRBV6-5 and TRBJ1-1, with D perhaps matching TRBD1 (5 bases). Trimming took 0 bases from V and 7 from J, leaving 15 bases between them. Germline V CDR1 and CDR2: MNHEY, SVGAGI. The CDR3 consists of 15 residues. The CDR3 protein is CASSYSPTDSLEAFF. CDR3 bases: TGTGCCAGCAGTTACTCCCCGACCGACAGCCTTGAAGCTTTCTTT.

This chain connects TRBV19 to TRBJ1-1; D unresolved. This CDR3 contains 13 residues. The ends were cut back, 5 bases at V and 5 bases at J, with 12 bases in the middle. The germline gives CDR1 LNHDA, CDR2 SQIVND (reference sequence). This CDR3 reads CASSSLPGTEAFF. DNA for the CDR3: TGTGCCAGTAGTTCCCTCCCGGGTACTGAAGCTTTCTTT.

This sequence joins TRBV5-1 and TRBJ2-5, with a weak D call TRBD2 (7 bases). This CDR3 region has 14 residues. In germline, CDR1 is SGHRS, CDR2 YFSETQ. V lost 0 bases and J 14 bases, leaving 20 bases between the germline ends. CDR3 loop: CASSLAAEGGAPYF. CDR3 bases: TGCGCCAGCAGCTTGGCGGCCGAGGGGGGGGCCCCCTACTTC.

The J gene is TRBJ1-2, the V gene TRBV19, with TRBD1 identical over 9 bases. The length of the CDR3 is 15 residues. V was clipped by 2 bases and J by 4 bases; unmatched bases: 5. Germline lookup yields CDR1 LNHDA and CDR2 SQIVND (reference sequence). Here the CDR3 reads CASSITGGATYGYTF. As DNA, the CDR3 is TGTGCCAGTAGTATAACAGGGGGCGCGACCTATGGCTACACCTTC.

The chain links TRBV2 to TRBJ1-4, with a weak D call TRBD1 (5 bases). V lost 7 bases and J 0 bases, leaving 15 bases between the germline ends. Germline V gene lookup returns CDR1 SNHLY and CDR2 FYNNEI. The CDR3 runs 16 residues. CDR3 sequence: CASKRQQRPTNEKLFF. In DNA form, the CDR3 reads TGTGCCAGCAAACGACAGCAACGGCCAACTAATGAAAAACTGTTTTTT.

The count of this clone is one. The rearrangement links TRBV6-6 to TRBJ2-5; D remains ambiguous. The germline V gene encodes CDR1 MNHNY and CDR2 SVGAGI (reference sequence). The germline V and J ends were trimmed by 0 bases and 4 bases, with 9 bases remaining between them. CDR3 size: 14 residues. As DNA, the CDR3 is TGTGCCAGCAGTTACTCAACGCTAGGAGAGACCCAGTACTTC. Its translation: CASSYSTLGETQYF.

The V gene is TRBV27, the J gene TRBJ2-3; 8 bases line up with TRBD2. This CDR3 is built from 15 residues. Germline-derived CDR1 and CDR2 are MNHEY and SMNVEV (reference sequence). Losses at the gene ends were 4 bases for V and 5 bases for J; bases not matched to a gene: 8. The CDR3 region has the DNA TGTGCCAGCAGTTCCGCCCTAGCGGGCAGAGATACGCAGTATTTT. Its translation: CASSSALAGRDTQYF.

The chain links TRBV12-5 to TRBJ2-2; 8 bases fit TRBD2. The CDR3 sequence is 16 residues long. V lost 0 bases to trimming and J lost 5 bases; unmatched junction nucleotides: 5. Germline CDR1 LGHNT, CDR2 FRNRAP. CDR3 nucleotide sequence: TGTGCTAGTGGTTTGGTACGGGAGGGTTGGACCGGGGAGCTGTTTTTT. Translated: CASGLVREGWTGELFF.

The chain carries TRBV28 and TRBJ1-2; 7 bases are a match to TRBD1. The CDR3 spans 14 residues. CDR1 and CDR2 from the germline V gene are MDHEN and SYDVKM. Unmatched junction bases numbered 7, after V lost 5 bases and J lost 4 bases. The CDR3 spells CASSIDRAGYGYTF. Written as DNA, the CDR3 is TGTGCCAGCAGTATAGACAGGGCTGGCTATGGCTACACCTTC.

CDR3 nucleotide sequence: TGTGCCATCAGTCCCGACAGGGGGAATTCACCCCTCCACTTT. The encoded protein is CAISPDRGNSPLHF. The chain couples TRBV10-3 to TRBJ1-6; TRBD1 matches 9 bases. After removal of 5 bases from V and 7 bases from J, the junction contained 3 bases not matched to a gene. The CDR3 length is 14 residues. The germline gives CDR1 ENHRY, CDR2 SYGVKD.

This clone was observed once. The CDR3 coding sequence is TGTGCCAGCACCCTGGCCGGGGGGAGCACTGAAGCTTTCTTT. This translates into CASTLAGGSTEAFF. The chain is built from TRBV5-4 and TRBJ1-1; TRBD1 is a possible D gene (5 bases). Trimming removed 6 bases from V and 4 bases from J, with 16 bases in between. The CDR3 contains 14 residues. CDR1 SGHNT and CDR2 YYREEE come from the germline V gene (reference sequence).

The rearrangement links TRBV6-1 to TRBJ2-7; D not resolved. Per germline, CDR1 MNHNS and CDR2 SASEGT. V shed 1 base and J shed 2 bases, with 6 bases lying between them. The CDR3 is 13 residues long. The CDR3 DNA reads TGTGCCAGCAGTGAAGGTCCTGCCTACGAGCAGTACTTC. This codes for CASSEGPAYEQYF.

V and J are TRBV28 and TRBJ1-5, with D perhaps TRBD1 (5 bases). V lost 2 bases and J lost 7, with 12 bases in between. The germline V gene has CDR1 MDHEN and CDR2 SYDVKM. The CDR3 is 14 residues long. The CDR3 region is CASSLTGPGQPQHF. CDR3 in DNA: TGTGCCAGCAGTTTAACAGGTCCTGGACAGCCCCAGCATTTT. The full variable domain, its missing parts supplied by reference TRBV28 and TRBJ1-5, is DVKVTQSSRYLVKRTGEKVFLECVQDMDHENMFWYRQDPGLGLRLIYFSYDVKMKEKGDIPEGYSVSREKKERFSLILESASTNQTSMYLCASSLTGPGQPQHFGDGTRLSIL.

J is TRBJ2-1 and V is TRBV28; 14 positions agree with TRBD2. The CDR3 length is 17 residues. CDR1 and CDR2 from the germline V gene are MDHEN and SYDVKM. The ends lost 4 bases at V and 4 bases at J; junction bases unmatched: 6. CDR3 DNA: TGTGCCAGCAGTTCCACGGGACTAGCGGGAGTGTACAATGAGCAGTTCTTC. It encodes CASSSTGLAGVYNEQFF.

This chain uses TRBV6-1 with TRBJ1-5; D is uncertain. The CDR3 spans 14 residues. V was cut by 2 bases and J by 6 bases, with 11 bases left in between. Germline V gene lookup returns CDR1 MNHNS and CDR2 SASEGT. This CDR3 reads CASSESMVSQPQHF. Written as DNA, the CDR3 is TGTGCCAGCAGTGAATCGATGGTTAGTCAGCCCCAGCATTTT.

This clone was detected ten times or more. The V gene is TRBV11-2, the J gene TRBJ1-1, with 10 nucleotides matching TRBD1. The length of the CDR3 is 18 residues. Germline CDR1 is SGHAT and CDR2 is FQNNGV. V was pared by 4 bases and J by 0 bases, with 11 bases of the junction left unmatched. DNA of the CDR3: TGTGCCAGCAGCTCATTTTATGAGACAGGGGGCCTGAACACTGAAGCTTTCTTT. Amino acid sequence: CASSSFYETGGLNTEAFF.

This clone was seen a handful of times. The rearrangement joins TRBV30 to TRBJ2-5; 12 bases are shared with TRBD2. This CDR3 is 16 amino acids long. V was pared by 3 bases and J by 1 base, with 6 bases of the junction left unmatched. CDR1 GTSNPN and CDR2 SVGIG come from the germline V gene (reference sequence). The CDR3 nucleotides are TGTGCCTGGAGGACTAGCGGGGGAATAGGCCAAGAGACCCAGTACTTC. It codes for CAWRTSGGIGQETQYF. Using reference TRBV30 and TRBJ2-5 for the parts outside the CDR3, the full variable domain is SQTIHQWPATLVQPVGSPLSLECTVEGTSNPNLYWYRQAAGRGLQLLFYSVGIGQISSEVPQNLSASRPQDRQFILSSKKLLLSDSGFYLCAWRTSGGIGQETQYFGPGTRLLVL.

The chain combines TRBV28 with TRBJ1-6; a weak D match, TRBD1 (6 bases). Trimming cost V 3 bases and J 9 bases, with 18 bases left between them. Germline V gene sequence: CDR1 MDHEN, CDR2 SYDVKM. The CDR3 is 16 residues long. The CDR3 protein is CASSFGGGGPFSPLHF. Here the CDR3 DNA reads TGTGCCAGCAGTTTTGGGGGCGGGGGCCCCTTTTCACCCCTCCACTTT.

This clone came up a few times. The J gene is TRBJ1-1, the V gene TRBV7-8, with 11 positions matching TRBD1. V was clipped by 3 bases and J by 5 bases; unmatched bases: 5. The CDR3 runs to 15 residues. CDR1 is SGHVS, CDR2 FQNEAQ, per germline. The CDR3: CASSFRGQGATEAFF. In nucleotides, the CDR3 is TGTGCCAGCAGCTTTCGTGGACAGGGGGCAACTGAAGCTTTCTTT. Combining the CDR3 with reference TRBV7-8 and TRBJ1-1 gives the whole variable domain GAGVSQSPRYKVAKRGQDVALRCDPISGHVSLFWYQQALGQGPEFLTYFQNEAQLDKSGLPSDRFFAERPEGSVSTLKIQRTQQEDSAVYLCASSFRGQGATEAFFGQGTRLTVV.

This chain joins TRBV5-4 and TRBJ2-7; D unclear. The CDR3 is 12 amino acids. The V and J ends lost 2 bases and 4 bases respectively, with 7 bases between them. Per the germline V gene, CDR1 is SGHNT and CDR2 is YYREEE (reference sequence). CDR3 coding DNA: TGTGCCAGCAGCTTACGAGGATACGAGCAGTACTTC. The encoded protein is CASSLRGYEQYF.

V gene TRBV6-5 combines with J gene TRBJ1-5; possibly TRBD1 for D (6 bases). The germline CDR1 and CDR2 sequences are MNHEY and SVGAGI. The length of the CDR3 is 15 residues. V was trimmed by 8 bases and J by 0 bases, leaving 14 bases between them. The CDR3 DNA is TGTGCCAGCCGACGGGGGGGCAATAGCAATCAGCCCCAGCATTTT. Encoded protein: CASRRGGNSNQPQHF.

The chain is built from TRBV3-1 (or the pseudogene TRBV3-2) and TRBJ1-2; a possible D gene is TRBD1 (5 bases). V lost 4 bases, J lost 5 bases, and 20 bases lay in between. Looked up from germline, CDR1 is LGHDT and CDR2 is YNNKEL (reference sequence). The CDR3 loop spans 16 amino acids. The CDR3 sequence is CASSPTAETAHYGYTF. CDR3 coding DNA: TGTGCCAGCAGCCCGACCGCGGAGACAGCTCATTATGGCTACACCTTC.

The rearrangement links TRBV5-1 to TRBJ2-3; possible D gene TRBD2, 6 bases. V lost 2 bases, J lost 1 base, and 23 bases lay in between. The CDR3 totals 19 residues. Germline CDR1 SGHRS, CDR2 YFSETQ. The CDR3 protein is CASSFRDLRASSRTDTQYF. CDR3 nucleotide sequence: TGCGCCAGCAGCTTCCGGGACTTACGAGCCTCTAGCCGCACAGATACGCAGTATTTT.

This rearrangement joins TRBV2 to TRBJ1-5; D uncertain. Germline CDR1 reads SNHLY; CDR2 reads FYNNEI. Trimming cost V 0 bases and J 1 base, with 7 bases left between them. This CDR3 comprises 15 residues. DNA of the CDR3: TGTGCCAGCAGTGAAGCAGGACTAAGCAATCAGCCCCAGCATTTT. Residues: CASSEAGLSNQPQHF.

This clone was observed a single time. V is TRBV28 and J is TRBJ2-7; 7 nucleotides agree with TRBD1. This CDR3 region has 19 residues. The J segment lost 0 bases and the V segment lost 6 bases, leaving 20 bases of the junction unmatched. Per germline, CDR1 MDHEN and CDR2 SYDVKM. The CDR3 DNA reads as TGTGCCAGCAGCCCGTACCGGGACAGCCTTCTAACTTACTCCTACGAGCAGTACTTC. This encodes CASSPYRDSLLTYSYEQYF. Filled out from reference TRBV28 and TRBJ2-7, the complete variable domain reads DVKVTQSSRYLVKRTGEKVFLECVQDMDHENMFWYRQDPGLGLRLIYFSYDVKMKEKGDIPEGYSVSREKKERFSLILESASTNQTSMYLCASSPYRDSLLTYSYEQYFGPGTRLTVT.

V usage is TRBV18 and J usage is TRBJ1-1; TRBD1 matches at 7 bases. The length of the CDR3 is 19 residues. CDR1 and CDR2 (germline): KGHSH, LQKENI. Trimming at V came to 2 bases and at J to 1 base, leaving 16 bases not matched to a gene. CDR3 nucleotide sequence: TGTGCCAGCTCACCAAAGTTACTCGGGACAGTCGGTGGGAACACTGAAGCTTTCTTT. Its protein is CASSPKLLGTVGGNTEAFF. The entire variable domain, with the rest obtained from reference TRBV18 and TRBJ1-1, is as follows: NAGVMQNPRHLVRRRGQEARLRCSPMKGHSHVYWYRQLPEEGLKFMVYLQKENIIDESGMPKERFSAEFPKEGPSILRIQQVVRGDSAAYFCASSPKLLGTVGGNTEAFFGQGTRLTVV.

This clone was recorded once. V usage is TRBV19 and J usage is TRBJ1-4; no reliable D call. The germline gives CDR1 LNHDA, CDR2 SQIVND (reference sequence). This CDR3 has 14 amino acids. The V gene lost 8 bases and the J gene lost 5 bases, with 15 bases spanning the gap. This CDR3 is CASSGSAANEKLFF. The CDR3 DNA reads as TGTGCCAGTTCGGGGTCCGCGGCCAATGAAAAACTGTTTTTT.

The chain couples TRBV24-1 to TRBJ2-1; 9 bases line up with TRBD2. Germline V lookup: CDR1 KGHDR, CDR2 SFDVKD. Trimming took 6 bases from V and 4 from J; bases not matched to a gene: 6. CDR3 length: 15 residues. CDR3: CATSQLAGRYNEQFF. In DNA form, the CDR3 reads TGTGCCACCAGTCAGCTAGCGGGGAGGTACAATGAGCAGTTCTTC.

DNA for the CDR3: TGCGCCAGCACGTGGGGACTGGATTCCAGGGGGAAGCAGTACTTC. Translation gives CASTWGLDSRGKQYF. The chain recombines TRBV23-1 with TRBJ2-7, with D possibly being TRBD1 (7 bases). TRBV23-1 is filed as an ORF, its function uncertain. The CDR3 has 15 residues. Between the trimmed V and J ends, which lost 7 bases and 8 bases, there was a span of 24 bases.

The rearrangement uses TRBV30 and TRBJ1-1; 9 nucleotides line up with TRBD1. Germline lookup yields CDR1 GTSNPN and CDR2 SVGIG (reference sequence). The CDR3 sequence is 17 residues long. J was trimmed by 5 bases and V by 2 bases; bases with no gene match: 15. In DNA, the CDR3 is TGTGCCTGGAGTTTGGGGACAGGGAAAAGGAAGGAGACTGAAGCTTTCTTT. Its protein product is CAWSLGTGKRKETEAFF.